This T cell receptor (beta chain) is drawn from a study of T cells after yellow fever vaccination (dated by TCRdb to between 2019 and 2020). Looking at the study overall: The SMART-Seq v4 Ultra Low Input RNA kit was used to prepare libraries from fractions with low cell numbers. To follow T-cell clones before and after primary and booster YFV17D yellow fever vaccination, bulk TCR alpha and beta repertoires were sequenced over time. The cohort comprised two healthy male donors, one aged 18 to 30 and one aged 30 to 40 years. Blood was drawn at multiple timepoints before and after primary and secondary immunization, with bulk PBMC replicates and cell subsets isolated. Study-wide conclusions, independent of this receptor: A small share of clonotypes was detected in both CD4 and CD8 compartments, with the overlap likely arising from convergent recombination. Because the study included only two donors, the extent to which the findings can be generalized is limited. After the booster, most of the clones that had expanded following primary vaccination were detected again (almost 98% of CD4 and roughly 88% of CD8), which suggests that memory was broadly maintained. The secondary T-cell response was found to be weaker but faster than the primary response, with a peak reached on day 5 rather than on day 15. FACS-sorted repertoires could contain abundant contaminating clonotypes from the bulk population, so computational filtering was required.

Synthesis of TCR cDNA relied on 5'RACE template switching, a step that introduced a universal primer site along with unique molecular identifiers. Priming for cDNA synthesis came from both the TCR alpha and TCR beta constant segments. Library amplification used two PCR steps, and the second PCR step added sample barcodes and sequencing adapters. Sequencing of libraries was performed on Illumina HiSeq 2500 (2x100 bp) or NovaSeq (2x150 bp). The authors' analysis ran thus. Demultiplexing of reads and collapsing into UMI consensus sequences were performed with MIGEC, and V(D)J alignment was carried out with MiXCR. Clonotypes responding to the vaccine were identified with edgeR on replicate PBMC samples, with the criteria of FDR below 0.01 and a log2 fold change above 5 up to day 15. Each bulk clonotype received a CD4 or CD8 identity based on whether the sequenced CD4 or CD8 repertoire contained that clonotype at higher abundance. TCRdb reran the public reads through fastp at Q25 and MiXCR, keeping productive beta chains. Rows are unified per CDR3 protein, each entry keeping the most common DNA and genes. Here the V and J calls rest on TCRdb's processing, not on the authors' analysis. The sample records roughly 120,000 distinct CDR3 sequences, roughly 8.9% of which are singletons. The ten largest clones represent 25% of the sample.

Relative to germline, V is 0 bases shorter and J is 7 bases shorter, with 10 bases between their ends. Inclusive of the bounding cysteine and phenylalanine, the CDR3 is 14 residues long. Of the read, only the CDR3 DNA is kept; its 42 bases are in frame from base 1. Looking up the germline V gene yields CDR1 LGHNA and CDR2 YSLEER. The sample's treatment or condition label is to be understood as: live attenuated yellow fever vaccine strain. PBMCs were isolated from peripheral blood using a standard Ficoll-Paque protocol. Dynabeads CD4 and CD8 positive selection kits were used to isolate the CD4 and CD8 T-cell fractions. TriZol was used to extract RNA from bulk PBMCs, CD4 and CD8 fractions, and dextramer-positive and dextramer-negative fractions. This clonotype was observed at least ten times. What antigen it recognizes has not been identified. Base qualities are not provided; no much larger clone lies one nucleotide away.

The sequence joins TRBV4-3 to TRBJ2-1; a tentative D match to TRBD1 spans 6 bases. Sequenced here: CD8+ T cells sorted from PBMCs, sampled 45 days after the yellow fever booster vaccination. This clonotype was obtained from a man aged 30 to 45 who received the YFV17D yellow fever vaccine. The CDR3 loop reads CASSQEWTVNEQFF. In nucleotides, the sequence is TGCGCCAGCAGCCAAGAATGGACAGTGAATGAGCAGTTCTTC.